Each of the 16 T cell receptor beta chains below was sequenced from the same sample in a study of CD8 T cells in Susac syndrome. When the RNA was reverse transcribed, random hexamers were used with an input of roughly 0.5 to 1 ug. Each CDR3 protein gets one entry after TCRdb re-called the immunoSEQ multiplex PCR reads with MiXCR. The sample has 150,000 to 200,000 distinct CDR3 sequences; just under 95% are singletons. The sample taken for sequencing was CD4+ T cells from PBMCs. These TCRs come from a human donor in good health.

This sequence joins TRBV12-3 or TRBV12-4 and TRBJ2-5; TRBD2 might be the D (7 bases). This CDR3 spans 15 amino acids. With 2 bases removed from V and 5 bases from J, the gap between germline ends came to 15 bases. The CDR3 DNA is TGTGCCAGCAGTTTACGCGGGGGCTGGAGGGAGACCCAGTACTTC. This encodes CASSLRGGWRETQYF.

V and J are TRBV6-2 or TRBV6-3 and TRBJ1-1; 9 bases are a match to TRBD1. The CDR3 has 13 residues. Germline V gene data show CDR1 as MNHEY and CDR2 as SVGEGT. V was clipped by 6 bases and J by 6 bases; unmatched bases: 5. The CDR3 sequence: CASRTQGAAEAFF. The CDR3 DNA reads TGTGCCAGCAGAACACAGGGGGCGGCTGAAGCTTTCTTT.

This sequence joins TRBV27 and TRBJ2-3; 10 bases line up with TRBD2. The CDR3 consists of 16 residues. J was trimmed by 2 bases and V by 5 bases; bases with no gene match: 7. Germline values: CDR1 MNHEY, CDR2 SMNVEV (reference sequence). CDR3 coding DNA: TGTGCCAGCAGTCACCCAAGCGGGGGGGACACAGATACGCAGTATTTT. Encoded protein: CASSHPSGGDTDTQYF.

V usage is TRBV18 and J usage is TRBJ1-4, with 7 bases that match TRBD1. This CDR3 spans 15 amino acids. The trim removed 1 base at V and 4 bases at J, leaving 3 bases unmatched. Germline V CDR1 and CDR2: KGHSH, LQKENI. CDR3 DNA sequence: TGTGCCAGCTCACCACGGACAGGCATTAATGAAAAACTGTTTTTT. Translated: CASSPRTGINEKLFF.

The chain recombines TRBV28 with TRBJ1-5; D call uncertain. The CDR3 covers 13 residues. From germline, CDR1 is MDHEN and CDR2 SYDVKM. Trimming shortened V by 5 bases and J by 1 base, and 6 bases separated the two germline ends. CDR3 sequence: CASSGRSNQPQHF. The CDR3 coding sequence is TGTGCCAGCAGTGGAAGAAGCAATCAGCCCCAGCATTTT.

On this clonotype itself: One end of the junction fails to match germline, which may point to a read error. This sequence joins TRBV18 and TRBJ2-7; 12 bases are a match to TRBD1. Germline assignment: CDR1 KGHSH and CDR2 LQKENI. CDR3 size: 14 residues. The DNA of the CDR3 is TGTGCCAGCTCACGAACCGGGACAGGGGGCGAGGAGTACTTC. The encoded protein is CASSRTGTGGEEYF.

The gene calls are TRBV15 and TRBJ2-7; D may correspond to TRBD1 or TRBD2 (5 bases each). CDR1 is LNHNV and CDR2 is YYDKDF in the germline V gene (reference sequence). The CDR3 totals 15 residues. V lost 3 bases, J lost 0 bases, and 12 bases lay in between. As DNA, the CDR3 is TGTGCCACCAGCAGTGGGACGGAAGCCTCCTACGAGCAGTACTTC. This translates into CATSSGTEASYEQYF.

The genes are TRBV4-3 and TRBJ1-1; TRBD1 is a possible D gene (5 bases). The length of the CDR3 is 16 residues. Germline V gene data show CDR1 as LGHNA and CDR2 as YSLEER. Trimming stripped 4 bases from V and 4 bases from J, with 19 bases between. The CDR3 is CASSLGWGGIGTEAFF. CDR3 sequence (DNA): TGCGCCAGCAGCCTTGGATGGGGCGGGATCGGCACTGAAGCTTTCTTT.

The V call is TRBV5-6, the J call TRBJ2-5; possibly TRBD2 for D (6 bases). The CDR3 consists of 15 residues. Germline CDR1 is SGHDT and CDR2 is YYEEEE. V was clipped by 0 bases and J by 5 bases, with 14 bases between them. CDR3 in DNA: TGTGCCAGCAGCTTGGGTCCGGGGGTGTCCGAGACCCAGTACTTC. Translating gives CASSLGPGVSETQYF.

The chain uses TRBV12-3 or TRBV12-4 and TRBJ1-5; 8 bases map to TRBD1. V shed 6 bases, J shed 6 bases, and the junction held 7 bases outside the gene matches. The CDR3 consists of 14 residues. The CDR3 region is CASRTQGAAQPQHF. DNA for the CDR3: TGTGCCAGCAGGACTCAGGGGGCAGCTCAGCCCCAGCATTTT.

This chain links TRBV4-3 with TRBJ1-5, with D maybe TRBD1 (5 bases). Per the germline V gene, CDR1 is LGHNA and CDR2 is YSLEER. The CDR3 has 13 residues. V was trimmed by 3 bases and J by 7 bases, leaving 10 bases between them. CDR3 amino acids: CASSQEGKQPQHF. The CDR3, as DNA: TGCGCCAGCAGCCAGGAGGGGAAACAGCCCCAGCATTTT.

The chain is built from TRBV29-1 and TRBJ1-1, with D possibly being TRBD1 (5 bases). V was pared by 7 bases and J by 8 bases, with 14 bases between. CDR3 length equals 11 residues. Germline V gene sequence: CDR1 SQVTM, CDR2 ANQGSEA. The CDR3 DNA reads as TGCAGCGCCGGGGGGAACCGGGAAGCTTTCTTT. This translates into CSAGGNREAFF.

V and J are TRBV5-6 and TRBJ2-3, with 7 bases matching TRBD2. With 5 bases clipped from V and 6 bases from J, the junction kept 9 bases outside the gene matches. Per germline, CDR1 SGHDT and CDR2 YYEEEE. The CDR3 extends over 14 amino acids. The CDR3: CASRWREGTDTQYF. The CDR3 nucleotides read TGTGCCAGCAGGTGGAGGGAGGGAACCGATACGCAGTATTTT.

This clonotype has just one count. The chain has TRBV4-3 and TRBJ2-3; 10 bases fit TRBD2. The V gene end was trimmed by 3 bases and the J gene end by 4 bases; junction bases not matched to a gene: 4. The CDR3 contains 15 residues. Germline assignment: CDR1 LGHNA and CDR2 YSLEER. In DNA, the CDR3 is TGCGCCAGCAGCCAGGGACTAGCGCAAGCAGATACGCAGTATTTT. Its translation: CASSQGLAQADTQYF.

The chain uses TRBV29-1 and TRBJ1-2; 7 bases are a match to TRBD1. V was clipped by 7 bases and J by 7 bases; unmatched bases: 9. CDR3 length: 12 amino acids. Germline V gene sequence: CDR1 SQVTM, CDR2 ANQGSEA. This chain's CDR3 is CSGTADRVGYTF. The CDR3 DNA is TGCAGCGGGACCGCTGACAGGGTTGGCTACACCTTC.

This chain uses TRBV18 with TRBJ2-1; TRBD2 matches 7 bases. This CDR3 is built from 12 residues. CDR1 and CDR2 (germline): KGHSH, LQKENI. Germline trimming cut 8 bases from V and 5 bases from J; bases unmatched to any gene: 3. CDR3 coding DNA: TGTGCCAGCCTGGGACTAAACAATGAGCAGTTCTTC. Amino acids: CASLGLNNEQFF.